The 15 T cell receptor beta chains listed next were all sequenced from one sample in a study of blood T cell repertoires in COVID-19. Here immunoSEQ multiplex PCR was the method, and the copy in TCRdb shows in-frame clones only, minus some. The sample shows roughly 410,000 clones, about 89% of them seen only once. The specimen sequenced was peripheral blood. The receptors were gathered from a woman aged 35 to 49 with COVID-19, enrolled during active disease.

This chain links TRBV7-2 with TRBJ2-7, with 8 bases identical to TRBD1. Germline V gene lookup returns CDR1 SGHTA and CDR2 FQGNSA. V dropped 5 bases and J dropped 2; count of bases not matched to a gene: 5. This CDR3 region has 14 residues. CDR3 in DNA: TGTGCCAGCAGCACGGACAGGGTAGCCTACGAGCAGTACTTC. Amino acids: CASSTDRVAYEQYF.

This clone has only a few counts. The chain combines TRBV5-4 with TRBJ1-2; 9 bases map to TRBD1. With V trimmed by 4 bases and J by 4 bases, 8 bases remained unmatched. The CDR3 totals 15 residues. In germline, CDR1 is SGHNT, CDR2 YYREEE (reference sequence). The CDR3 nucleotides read TGTGCCAGCAGCGCAACCGGGACAGGGACCTATGGCTACACCTTC. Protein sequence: CASSATGTGTYGYTF.

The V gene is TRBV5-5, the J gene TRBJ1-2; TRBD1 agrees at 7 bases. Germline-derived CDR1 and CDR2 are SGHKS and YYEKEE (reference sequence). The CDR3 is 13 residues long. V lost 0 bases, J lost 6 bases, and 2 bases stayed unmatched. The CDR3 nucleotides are TGTGCCAGCAGCTTGGTAGGGGGCAATGGCTACACCTTC. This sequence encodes CASSLVGGNGYTF.

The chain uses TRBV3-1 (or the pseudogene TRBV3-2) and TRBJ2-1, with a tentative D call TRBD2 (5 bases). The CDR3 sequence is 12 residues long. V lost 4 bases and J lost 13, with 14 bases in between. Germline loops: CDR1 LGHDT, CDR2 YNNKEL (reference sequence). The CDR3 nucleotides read TGTGCCAGCAGCCCCGGAGGACGCGAACAGTTCTTC. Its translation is CASSPGGREQFF.

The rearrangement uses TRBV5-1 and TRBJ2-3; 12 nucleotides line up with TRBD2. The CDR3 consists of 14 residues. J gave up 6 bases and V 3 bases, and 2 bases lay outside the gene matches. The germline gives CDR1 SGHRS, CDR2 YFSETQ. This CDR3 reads CASSSGTSGDTQYF. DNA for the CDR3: TGCGCCAGCAGCTCGGGGACTAGCGGGGATACGCAGTATTTT.

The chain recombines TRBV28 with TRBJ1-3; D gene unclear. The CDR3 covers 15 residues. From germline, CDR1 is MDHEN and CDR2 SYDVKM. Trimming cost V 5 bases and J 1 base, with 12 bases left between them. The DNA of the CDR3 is TGTGCCAGCAGTATCTTCTCTAGGTCTGGAAACACCATATATTTT. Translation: CASSIFSRSGNTIYF.

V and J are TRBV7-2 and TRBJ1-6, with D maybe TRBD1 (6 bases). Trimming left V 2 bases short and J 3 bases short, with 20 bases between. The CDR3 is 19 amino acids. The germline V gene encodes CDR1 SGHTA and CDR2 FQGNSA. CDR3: CASSLLPGGQGSYNSPLHF. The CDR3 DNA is TGTGCCAGCAGCTTATTGCCGGGGGGGCAGGGGAGCTATAATTCACCCCTCCACTTT.

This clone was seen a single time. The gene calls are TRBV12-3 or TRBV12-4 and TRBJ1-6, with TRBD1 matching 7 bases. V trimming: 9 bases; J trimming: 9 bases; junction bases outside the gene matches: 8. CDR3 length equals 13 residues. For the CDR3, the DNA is TGTGCCAGTCTACAGGGGCTTGGTTCACCCCTCCACTTT. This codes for CASLQGLGSPLHF.

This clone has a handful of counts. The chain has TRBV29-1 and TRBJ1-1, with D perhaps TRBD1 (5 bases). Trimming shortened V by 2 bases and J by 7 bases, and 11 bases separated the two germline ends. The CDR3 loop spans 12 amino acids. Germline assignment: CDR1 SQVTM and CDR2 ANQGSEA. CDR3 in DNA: TGCAGCGTTGAATGGGGGAGGGTTGAAGCTTTCTTT. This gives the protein CSVEWGRVEAFF.

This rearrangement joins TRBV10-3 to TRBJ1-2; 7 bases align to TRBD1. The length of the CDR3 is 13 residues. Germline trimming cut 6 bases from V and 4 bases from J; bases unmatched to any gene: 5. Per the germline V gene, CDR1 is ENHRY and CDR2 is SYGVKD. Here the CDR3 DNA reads TGTGCCATCAGCACAGGGGAGACCTATGGCTACACCTTC. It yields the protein CAISTGETYGYTF.

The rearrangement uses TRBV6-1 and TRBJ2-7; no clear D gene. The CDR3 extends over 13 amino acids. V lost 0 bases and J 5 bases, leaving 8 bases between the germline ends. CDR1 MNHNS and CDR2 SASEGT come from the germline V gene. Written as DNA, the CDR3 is TGTGCCAGCAGTGAAGCGCCGGTCCACGAGCAGTACTTC. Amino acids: CASSEAPVHEQYF.

CDR3 DNA: TGTGCCATCAGTGTAAAGGGAGACGGGGATCAGCCCCAGCATTTT. Residues: CAISVKGDGDQPQHF. V usage is TRBV10-3 and J usage is TRBJ1-5, with D unresolved. The ends were cut back, 4 bases at V and 5 bases at J, with 15 bases in the middle. The CDR3 runs to 15 residues. CDR1 and CDR2 from the germline V gene are ENHRY and SYGVKD.

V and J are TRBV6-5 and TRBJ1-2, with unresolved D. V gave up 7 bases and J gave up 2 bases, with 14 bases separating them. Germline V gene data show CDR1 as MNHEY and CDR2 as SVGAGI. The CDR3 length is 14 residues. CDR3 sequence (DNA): TGTGCCAGCACCGGTATAGGAGCGAACTATGGCTACACCTTC. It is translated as CASTGIGANYGYTF.

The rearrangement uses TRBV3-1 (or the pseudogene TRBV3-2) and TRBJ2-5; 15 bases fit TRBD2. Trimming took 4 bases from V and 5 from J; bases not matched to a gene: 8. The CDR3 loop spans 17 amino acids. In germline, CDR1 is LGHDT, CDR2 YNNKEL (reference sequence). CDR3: CASSRGLAGGRWETQYF. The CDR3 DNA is TGTGCCAGCAGCCGAGGACTAGCGGGAGGGCGGTGGGAGACCCAGTACTTC.

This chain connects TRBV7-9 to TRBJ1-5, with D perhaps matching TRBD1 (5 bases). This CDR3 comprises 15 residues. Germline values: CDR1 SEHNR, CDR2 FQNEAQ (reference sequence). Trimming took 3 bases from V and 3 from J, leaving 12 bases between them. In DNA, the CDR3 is TGTGCCAGCAGCTTCGGTCCAGGGTCCAATCAGCCCCAGCATTTT. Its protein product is CASSFGPGSNQPQHF.